Each of the 13 T cell receptor beta chains below was sequenced from the same sample in a study of CD8 T cells in Susac syndrome. A quantity of about 0.45 to 1 ug RNA underwent reverse transcription using random hexamers. Via MiXCR, TCRdb re-called the immunoSEQ multiplex PCR reads, giving one row per CDR3 protein. The sample consists of approximately 170,000 distinct CDR3 sequences, approximately 94% of them appearing once. The sequenced sample was CD4+ T cells from PBMCs. The receptors stem from a human donor with multiple sclerosis.

Note on this clonotype: A read error may account for a junction end that differs from germline. The rearrangement joins TRBV3-1 to TRBJ2-2, with TRBD2 matching 11 bases. The CDR3 spans 19 residues. Germline lookup yields CDR1 LGHDT and CDR2 YNNKEL (reference sequence). The CDR3 coding sequence is TGTGCCAGCAGCGAAGAAGCCCCCGGACTAGCGGGGAACACCGGGGAGCTGTTTTTT. Translation gives CASSEEAPGLAGNTGELFF. Together with reference TRBV3-1 and TRBJ2-2, the CDR3 gives the full variable domain: DTAVSQTPKYLVTQMGNDKSIKCEQNLGHDTMYWYKQDSKKFLKIMFSYNNKELIINETVPNRFSPKSPDKAHLNLHINSLELGDSAVYFCASSEEAPGLAGNTGELFFGEGSRLTVL.

The chain has TRBV7-9 and TRBJ2-5, with D tentatively TRBD1 or TRBD2 (6 bases each). The CDR3 consists of 15 residues. V gave up 0 bases and J gave up 4 bases, with 12 bases separating them. Germline-derived CDR1 and CDR2 are SEHNR and FQNEAQ (reference sequence). DNA for the CDR3: TGTGCCAGCAGCTTAGCGACGGGGGCGGCAGAGACCCAGTACTTC. The encoded protein is CASSLATGAAETQYF.

The rearrangement joins TRBV28 to TRBJ2-7; D not certain. Germline CDR1 is MDHEN and CDR2 is SYDVKM. The CDR3 extends over 16 amino acids. Between the trimmed V and J ends, which lost 6 bases and 4 bases, there was a span of 22 bases. DNA for the CDR3: TGTGCCAGCAGCCCAACACTTTCGACCGGACGATACGAGCAGTACTTC. Its translation: CASSPTLSTGRYEQYF.

The V and J genes are TRBV30 and TRBJ1-3, with D tentatively TRBD1 (5 bases). The CDR3 has 14 residues. Trimming cost V 5 bases and J 2 bases, with 13 bases left between them. Germline CDR1 GTSNPN, CDR2 SVGIG (reference sequence). The CDR3 spells CAWEKDMTGNTIYF. The CDR3 region has the DNA TGTGCCTGGGAAAAGGACATGACTGGAAACACCATATATTTT.

The V and J genes are TRBV20-1 and TRBJ1-4; D gene uncertain. V gave up 3 bases and J gave up 7 bases, with 9 bases separating them. CDR3 length: 12 residues. CDR1 is DFQATT, CDR2 SNEGSKA, per germline (reference sequence). CDR3 nucleotide sequence: TGCAGTGCTAGTCAAGGAGGTGAAAAACTGTTTTTT. Translated, it gives CSASQGGEKLFF.

The chain carries TRBV11-2 and TRBJ2-3; D is possibly TRBD1 (5 bases). The length of the CDR3 is 16 residues. Trimming shortened V by 3 bases and J by 3 bases, and 16 bases separated the two germline ends. The V gene's germline CDR1 is SGHAT and CDR2 FQNNGV. As DNA, the CDR3 is TGTGCCAGCAGCTTTAGACAGTCCCAAGGGACAGATACGCAGTATTTT. It codes for CASSFRQSQGTDTQYF.

The chain employs TRBV5-1 and TRBJ2-5; 7 bases are a match to TRBD1. The CDR3 consists of 16 residues. V lost 4 bases and J lost 1; bases outside the gene matches: 10. The germline gives CDR1 SGHRS, CDR2 YFSETQ. CDR3 residues: CASSPRLQGIQETQYF. CDR3 coding DNA: TGCGCCAGCAGCCCTCGTTTACAGGGGATCCAAGAGACCCAGTACTTC.

The chain uses TRBV7-9 and TRBJ2-7; D may correspond to TRBD1 or TRBD2 (7 bases each). Germline-derived CDR1 and CDR2 are SEHNR and FQNEAQ (reference sequence). V shed 6 bases and J shed 7 bases, with 25 bases lying between them. The CDR3 extends over 16 amino acids. The CDR3 nucleotides are TGTGCCAGCAGTCCAGGGGGGGGCTCCCTACCTCGGGAGCAGTACTTC. It codes for CASSPGGGSLPREQYF.

The chain employs TRBV6-6 and TRBJ1-5; D unclear. Trimming removed 5 bases at V and 3 bases at J, with 14 bases between. Germline V gene lookup returns CDR1 MNHNY and CDR2 SVGAGI (reference sequence). The CDR3 is made up of 15 amino acids. CDR3 DNA: TGTGCCAGCAGTGACCCCAGCGGGAACAATCAGCCCCAGCATTTT. This encodes CASSDPSGNNQPQHF.

The chain couples TRBV5-1 to TRBJ2-1; tentatively, D is TRBD1 (5 bases). Looked up from germline, CDR1 is SGHRS and CDR2 is YFSETQ. The CDR3 is 16 residues long. V was cut by 0 bases and J by 3 bases, with 13 bases left in between. In DNA, the CDR3 is TGCGCCAGCAGCTTGGTAGGTACAGGCGGCTACAATGAGCAGTTCTTC. Its protein is CASSLVGTGGYNEQFF.

The rearrangement joins TRBV4-1 to TRBJ1-4, with a weak D call TRBD1 (5 bases). The CDR3 consists of 15 residues. The V end lost 6 bases, the J end lost 4 bases, and 15 bases lay between the germline ends. Per germline, CDR1 MGHRA and CDR2 YSYEKL. The CDR3 loop is CASSLKEGFNEKLFF. CDR3 DNA: TGCGCCAGCAGTCTGAAAGAGGGGTTTAATGAAAAACTGTTTTTT.

V and J are TRBV6-2 or TRBV6-3 and TRBJ1-5; D is undetermined. The V and J ends lost 2 bases and 7 bases respectively, with 12 bases between them. This CDR3 is built from 14 residues. Germline-derived CDR1 and CDR2 are MNHEY and SVGEGT. As DNA, the CDR3 is TGTGCCAGCAGTTACGCAACTACGGGGCAGCCCCAGCATTTT. Protein sequence: CASSYATTGQPQHF.

The chain links TRBV30 to TRBJ1-5, with 8 bases aligning to TRBD1. The CDR3 totals 16 residues. V was pared by 0 bases and J by 6 bases, with 10 bases of the junction left unmatched. The V gene's germline CDR1 is GTSNPN and CDR2 SVGIG (reference sequence). CDR3 DNA sequence: TGTGCCTGGAGTGTACCTTTCGGACAGGGATCTCAGCCCCAGCATTTT. It translates to CAWSVPFGQGSQPQHF.